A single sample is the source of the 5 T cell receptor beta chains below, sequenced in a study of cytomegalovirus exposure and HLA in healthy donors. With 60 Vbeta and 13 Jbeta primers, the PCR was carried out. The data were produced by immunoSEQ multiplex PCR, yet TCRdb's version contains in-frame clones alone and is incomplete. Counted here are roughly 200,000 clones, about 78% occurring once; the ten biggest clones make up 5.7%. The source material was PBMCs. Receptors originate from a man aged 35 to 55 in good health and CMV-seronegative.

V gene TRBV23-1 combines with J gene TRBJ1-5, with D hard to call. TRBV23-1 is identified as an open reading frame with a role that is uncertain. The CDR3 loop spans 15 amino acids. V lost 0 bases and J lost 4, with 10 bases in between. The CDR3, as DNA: TGCGCCAGCAGTCAATCGGTAGGAGGGAATCAGCCCCAGCATTTT. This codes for CASSQSVGGNQPQHF.

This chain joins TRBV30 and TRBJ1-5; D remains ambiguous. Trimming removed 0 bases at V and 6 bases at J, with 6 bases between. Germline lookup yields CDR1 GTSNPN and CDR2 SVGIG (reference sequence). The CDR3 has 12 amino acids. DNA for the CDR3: TGTGCCTGGAGTGTCCACGGTCAGCCCCAGCATTTT. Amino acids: CAWSVHGQPQHF.

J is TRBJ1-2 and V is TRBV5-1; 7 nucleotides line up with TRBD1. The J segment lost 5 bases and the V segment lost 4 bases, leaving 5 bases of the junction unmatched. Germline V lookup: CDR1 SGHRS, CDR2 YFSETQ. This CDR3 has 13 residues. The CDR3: CASSKGQQYGYTF. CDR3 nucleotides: TGCGCCAGCAGCAAGGGACAGCAATATGGCTACACCTTC. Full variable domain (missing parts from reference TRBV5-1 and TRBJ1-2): KAGVTQTPRYLIKTRGQQVTLSCSPISGHRSVSWYQQTPGQGLQFLFEYFSETQRNKGNFPGRFSGRQFSNSRSEMNVSTLELGDSALYLCASSKGQQYGYTFGSGTRLTVV.

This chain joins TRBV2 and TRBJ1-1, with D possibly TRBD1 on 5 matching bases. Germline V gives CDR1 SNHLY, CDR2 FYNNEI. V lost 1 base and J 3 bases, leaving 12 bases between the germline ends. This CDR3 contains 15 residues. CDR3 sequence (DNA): TGTGCCAGCAGTGAAGATGCCTCGGGGGACACTGAAGCTTTCTTT. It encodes CASSEDASGDTEAFF.

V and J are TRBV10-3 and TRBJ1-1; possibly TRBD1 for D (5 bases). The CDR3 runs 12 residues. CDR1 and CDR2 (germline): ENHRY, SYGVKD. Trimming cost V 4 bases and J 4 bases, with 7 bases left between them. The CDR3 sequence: CAISGGGTEAFF. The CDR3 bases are TGTGCCATCAGTGGGGGGGGCACTGAAGCTTTCTTT.